One sample yielded the 18 T cell receptor beta chains listed below, sequenced in a study of shared clonotypes between healthy human individuals (dated by TCRdb to the early 2020s). The library was generated by the immunoSEQ multiplex PCR assay. Here the immuneACCESS table is served through TCRdb, limited to in-frame sequences with V and J called. Missing clones are a known gap in these copies; in checked studies unresolved V genes cover under half, and the rest lacks a known reason. Counted in this sample were some 700,000 clones; 90% of them appeared once. The ten most abundant clones make up 30% to 40% of the sample. Sequencing input: memory CD8+ T cells from PBMCs. The sample's cell subset or site label, decoded: CD45RO+ cells pooled with CCR7-negative TemRA cells. Receptor source: a man between 18 and 35 years old in good health. Some clones in this sample may be carry-over from other donors' samples.

This clone has a single count. V gene TRBV9 combines with J gene TRBJ1-4; TRBD1 aligns across 11 bases. Germline lookup yields CDR1 SGDLS and CDR2 YYNGEE. This CDR3 spans 15 amino acids. V trimming: 7 bases; J trimming: 12 bases; junction bases outside the gene matches: 14. DNA of the CDR3: TGTGCCAGCGGGAGGACAGGGGGCGACGGGGAAGAACTGTTTTTT. Residues: CASGRTGGDGEELFF.

This clone came up once. Other DNA sequences from this sample encode an identical CDR3 as well. V usage is TRBV27 and J usage is TRBJ2-1; 9 nucleotides agree with TRBD2. This CDR3 has 15 amino acids. V dropped 5 bases and J dropped 5; count of bases not matched to a gene: 7. CDR1 MNHEY and CDR2 SMNVEV come from the germline V gene (reference sequence). CDR3 protein: CASSLTSGGDNEQFF. CDR3 nucleotide sequence: TGTGCCAGCAGTCTGACTAGCGGAGGGGACAATGAGCAGTTCTTC.

This chain uses TRBV7-9 with TRBJ2-1; tentative D call: TRBD2 (7 bases). This CDR3 has 19 amino acids. Looked up from germline, CDR1 is SEHNR and CDR2 is FQNEAQ (reference sequence). Trimming removed 4 bases from V and 8 bases from J, with 30 bases in between. The CDR3 bases are TGTGCCAGCAGCTACCCCCCACCCGACACTAGCGTCCCAGGGGATGAGCAGTTCTTC. Residues: CASSYPPPDTSVPGDEQFF.

V is TRBV15 and J is TRBJ2-1; tentatively, D is TRBD2 (6 bases). Germline CDR1 and CDR2: LNHNV and YYDKDF (reference sequence). The CDR3 covers 17 residues. V was shortened by 0 bases and J by 4 bases, with 16 bases between the two germline ends. Written as DNA, the CDR3 is TGTGCCACCAGCAGAGAGTCGGTAGCGGACCGATACAATGAGCAGTTCTTC. It encodes CATSRESVADRYNEQFF.

V and J are TRBV15 and TRBJ1-3; 11 nucleotides match TRBD1. This CDR3 region has 19 residues. Germline-derived CDR1 and CDR2 are LNHNV and YYDKDF (reference sequence). J was trimmed by 3 bases and V by 5 bases; bases with no gene match: 15. CDR3 coding DNA: TGTGCCACCAGCCGTGAGTGGACAGGGGGCCCTCGGTTTGGAAACACCATATATTTT. Protein product: CATSREWTGGPRFGNTIYF.

This clone has only one observation. The chain is built from TRBV7-9 and TRBJ2-5, with a weak D call TRBD1 (6 bases). The germline gives CDR1 SEHNR, CDR2 FQNEAQ (reference sequence). This CDR3 comprises 15 residues. The V gene lost 5 bases and the J gene lost 2 bases, with 15 bases spanning the gap. The CDR3 coding sequence is TGTGCCAGCAGCGGGATCCGGGACATACAAGAGACCCAGTACTTC. Its protein product is CASSGIRDIQETQYF.

In nucleotides, the CDR3 is TGTGCCTGGGGGGCCGATAGCACAGATACGCAGTATTTT. Its translation: CAWGADSTDTQYF. The rearrangement links TRBV30 to TRBJ2-3, with D tentatively TRBD1 (5 bases). Per the germline V gene, CDR1 is GTSNPN and CDR2 is SVGIG (reference sequence). Trimming pared 5 bases from V and 0 bases from J, leaving 9 bases between. The CDR3 has 13 amino acids. The whole variable domain, filled in from reference TRBV30 and TRBJ2-3, reads SQTIHQWPATLVQPVGSPLSLECTVEGTSNPNLYWYRQAAGRGLQLLFYSVGIGQISSEVPQNLSASRPQDRQFILSSKKLLLSDSGFYLCAWGADSTDTQYFGPGTRLTVL.

The chain employs TRBV6-1 and TRBJ1-5; TRBD1 agrees at 10 bases. The germline gives CDR1 MNHNS, CDR2 SASEGT. Unmatched junction bases numbered 12, after V lost 6 bases and J lost 10 bases. This CDR3 region has 15 residues. The CDR3 loop reads CASSLTGGVKGPQHF. DNA of the CDR3: TGTGCCAGCAGCCTGACAGGGGGCGTTAAAGGACCCCAGCATTTT.

V usage is TRBV9 and J usage is TRBJ2-3, with D maybe TRBD2 (5 bases). CDR3 length equals 16 residues. CDR1 SGDLS and CDR2 YYNGEE come from the germline V gene. V was clipped by 4 bases and J by 3 bases, with 18 bases between them. The CDR3 DNA reads as TGTGCCAGCAGCAAAGAGGGTGGAGGCGGGACAGATACGCAGTATTTT. Residues: CASSKEGGGGTDTQYF.

This chain joins TRBV5-6 and TRBJ2-7, with 7 bases identical to TRBD1. Germline V gene data show CDR1 as SGHDT and CDR2 as YYEEEE. The length of the CDR3 is 15 residues. V lost 4 bases, J lost 5 bases, and 12 bases stayed unmatched. The CDR3 DNA reads as TGTGCCAGCAGCCCATCGCCACAGGGGTCCCACGAGCAGTACTTC. Protein: CASSPSPQGSHEQYF.

The rearrangement uses TRBV9 and TRBJ2-2, with 8 bases that match TRBD2. V was clipped by 0 bases and J by 1 base; unmatched bases: 5. The CDR3 is made up of 17 amino acids. Germline V CDR1 and CDR2: SGDLS, YYNGEE. In nucleotides, the CDR3 is TGTGCCAGCAGCGTAGTAAGTCTAGCGGGGAACACCGGGGAGCTGTTTTTT. This gives the protein CASSVVSLAGNTGELFF.

The rearrangement joins TRBV19 to TRBJ1-1; D is undetermined. Trimming shortened V by 5 bases and J by 3 bases, and 16 bases separated the two germline ends. From germline, CDR1 is LNHDA and CDR2 SQIVND (reference sequence). This CDR3 has 15 residues. As DNA, the CDR3 is TGTGCCAGTAGTCCACGGGTCCCCCTGTACACTGAAGCTTTCTTT. Its translation is CASSPRVPLYTEAFF.

CDR3 DNA: TGTGCCAGCAGTTTAGGAGTAGAGGCGCAGTATTTT. This gives the protein CASSLGVEAQYF. The chain is built from TRBV27 and TRBJ2-3, with unresolved D. The CDR3 runs to 12 residues. Trimming removed 2 bases at V and 10 bases at J, with 10 bases between. Germline-derived CDR1 and CDR2 are MNHEY and SMNVEV (reference sequence).

The rearrangement uses TRBV2 and TRBJ2-3; D might be TRBD2 (5 bases). The V gene lost 10 bases and the J gene lost 2 bases, with 19 bases spanning the gap. CDR3 length: 15 residues. The germline CDR1 and CDR2 sequences are SNHLY and FYNNEI. The CDR3 reads CAIQETRRITDTQYF. The CDR3 DNA reads as TGTGCCATCCAAGAAACACGGAGGATCACAGATACGCAGTATTTT. Full variable domain (missing parts from reference TRBV2 and TRBJ2-3): EPEVTQTPSHQVTQMGQEVILRCVPISNHLYFYWYRQILGQKVEFLVSFYNNEISEKSEIFDDQFSVERPDGSNFTLKIRSTKLEDSAMYFCAIQETRRITDTQYFGPGTRLTVL.

This clone showed up just once. V gene TRBV5-1 combines with J gene TRBJ2-5; 11 nucleotides match TRBD1. The CDR3 covers 16 residues. CDR1 and CDR2 from the germline V gene are SGHRS and YFSETQ. The junction had 8 bases not matched to a gene; V was cut back by 2 bases and J by 5 bases. CDR3 in amino acids: CASSFSRDRGEETQYF. CDR3 coding DNA: TGCGCCAGCAGCTTCTCCCGGGACAGGGGGGAGGAGACCCAGTACTTC.

This CDR3 is CASLGQGGVDYTF. The CDR3 DNA sequence: TGTGCCAGCTTAGGGCAGGGCGGAGTGGACTACACCTTC. The chain employs TRBV7-9 and TRBJ1-2, with TRBD1 as a possible D gene (5 bases). Trimming shortened V by 8 bases and J by 10 bases, and 20 bases separated the two germline ends. This CDR3 has 13 residues. Germline V gene lookup returns CDR1 SEHNR and CDR2 FQNEAQ (reference sequence). The whole variable domain, filled in from reference TRBV7-9 and TRBJ1-2, reads DTGVSQNPRHKITKRGQNVTFRCDPISEHNRLYWYRQTLGQGPEFLTYFQNEAQLEKSRLLSDRFSAERPKGSFSTLEIQRTEQGDSAMYLCASLGQGGVDYTFGSGTRLTVV.

This clone was observed once. CDR3 bases: TGTGCCAGCCACCGGCGGGATTCGGACACTGAAGCTTTCTTT. Encoded protein: CASHRRDSDTEAFF. The gene calls are TRBV6-1 and TRBJ1-1, with D hard to call. The germline gives CDR1 MNHNS, CDR2 SASEGT. Trimming took 8 bases from V and 3 from J, leaving 16 bases between them. The CDR3 covers 14 residues.

This clone appeared many times. The rearrangement uses TRBV7-9 and TRBJ1-1, with D possibly being TRBD1 (6 bases). Trimming left V 5 bases short and J 4 bases short, with 14 bases between. CDR1 and CDR2 (germline): SEHNR, FQNEAQ (reference sequence). The CDR3 consists of 14 residues. The CDR3, as DNA: TGTGCCAGCAGCGGAGGGGGGATGGGCACTGAAGCTTTCTTT. As protein: CASSGGGMGTEAFF.